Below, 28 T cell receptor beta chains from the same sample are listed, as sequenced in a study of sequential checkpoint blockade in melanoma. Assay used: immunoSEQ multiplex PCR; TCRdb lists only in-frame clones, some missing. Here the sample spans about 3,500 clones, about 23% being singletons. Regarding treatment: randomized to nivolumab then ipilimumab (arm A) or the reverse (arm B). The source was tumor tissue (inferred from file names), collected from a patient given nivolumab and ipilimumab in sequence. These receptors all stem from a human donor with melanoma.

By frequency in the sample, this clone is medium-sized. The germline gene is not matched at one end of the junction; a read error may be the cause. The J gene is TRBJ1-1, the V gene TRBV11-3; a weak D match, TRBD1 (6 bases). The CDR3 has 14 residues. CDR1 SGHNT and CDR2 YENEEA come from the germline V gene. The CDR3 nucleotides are TGTGCCAGCGCATCCCGAGGGGGGACGGGGGCTCTGATCTTT. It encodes CASASRGGTGALIF.

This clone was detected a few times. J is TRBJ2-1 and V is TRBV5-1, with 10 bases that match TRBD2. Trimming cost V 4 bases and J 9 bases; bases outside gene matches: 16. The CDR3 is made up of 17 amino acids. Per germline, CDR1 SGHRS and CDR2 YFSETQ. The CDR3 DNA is TGCGCCAGCAGCCAAGCTACCCTAGCGGGAGAAACCGGTGAGCAGTTCTTC. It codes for CASSQATLAGETGEQFF.

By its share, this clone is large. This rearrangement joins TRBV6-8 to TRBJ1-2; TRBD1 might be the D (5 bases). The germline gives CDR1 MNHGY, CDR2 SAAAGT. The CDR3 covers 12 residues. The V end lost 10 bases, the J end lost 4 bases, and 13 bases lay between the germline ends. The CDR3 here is CAIPLGPYGYTF. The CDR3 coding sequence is TGTGCCATCCCTCTGGGGCCCTATGGCTACACCTTC.

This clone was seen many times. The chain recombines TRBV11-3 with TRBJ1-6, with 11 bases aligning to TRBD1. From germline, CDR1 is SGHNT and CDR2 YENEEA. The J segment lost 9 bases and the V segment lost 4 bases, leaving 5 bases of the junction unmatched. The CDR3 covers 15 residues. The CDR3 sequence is CASSSQDRGPSPLHF. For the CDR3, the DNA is TGTGCCAGCAGCTCCCAGGACAGGGGGCCTTCACCCCTCCACTTT.

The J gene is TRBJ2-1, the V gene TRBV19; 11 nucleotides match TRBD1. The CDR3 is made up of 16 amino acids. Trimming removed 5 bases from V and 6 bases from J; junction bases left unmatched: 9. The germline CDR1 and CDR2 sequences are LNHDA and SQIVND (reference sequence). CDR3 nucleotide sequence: TGTGCCAGTAGTCCGACTCGGGACAGGGGGGGCAATGAGCAGTTCTTC. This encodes CASSPTRDRGGNEQFF. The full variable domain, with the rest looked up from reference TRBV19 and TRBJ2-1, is DGGITQSPKYLFRKEGQNVTLSCEQNLNHDAMYWYRQDPGQGLRLIYYSQIVNDFQKGDIAEGYSVSREKKESFPLTVTSAQKNPTAFYLCASSPTRDRGGNEQFFGPGTRLTVL.

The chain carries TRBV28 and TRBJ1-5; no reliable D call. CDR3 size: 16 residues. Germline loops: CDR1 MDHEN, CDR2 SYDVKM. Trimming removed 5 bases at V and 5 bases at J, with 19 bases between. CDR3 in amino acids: CASSPPDSAADQPQHF. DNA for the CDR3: TGTGCCAGCAGTCCCCCAGACTCGGCCGCTGATCAGCCCCAGCATTTT.

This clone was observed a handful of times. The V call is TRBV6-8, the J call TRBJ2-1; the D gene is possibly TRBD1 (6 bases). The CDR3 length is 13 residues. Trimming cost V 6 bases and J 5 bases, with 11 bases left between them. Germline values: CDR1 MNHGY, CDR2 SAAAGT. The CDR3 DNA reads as TGTGCCAGCAGCCCCCGGACAGACAATGAGCAGTTCTTC. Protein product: CASSPRTDNEQFF.

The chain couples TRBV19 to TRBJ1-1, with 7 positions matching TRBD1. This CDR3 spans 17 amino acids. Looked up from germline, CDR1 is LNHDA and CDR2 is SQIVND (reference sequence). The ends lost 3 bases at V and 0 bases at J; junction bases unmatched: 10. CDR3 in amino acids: CASSMSQGGFMNTEAFF. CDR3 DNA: TGTGCCAGTAGTATGAGTCAGGGGGGCTTCATGAACACTGAAGCTTTCTTT.

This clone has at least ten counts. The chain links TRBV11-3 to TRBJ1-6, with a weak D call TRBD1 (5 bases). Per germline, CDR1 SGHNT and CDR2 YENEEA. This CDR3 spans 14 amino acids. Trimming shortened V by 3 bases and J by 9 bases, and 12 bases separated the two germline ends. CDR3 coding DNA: TGTGCCAGCAGCTTGGTACGGGGGGGTTCACCCCTCCACTTT. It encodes CASSLVRGGSPLHF.

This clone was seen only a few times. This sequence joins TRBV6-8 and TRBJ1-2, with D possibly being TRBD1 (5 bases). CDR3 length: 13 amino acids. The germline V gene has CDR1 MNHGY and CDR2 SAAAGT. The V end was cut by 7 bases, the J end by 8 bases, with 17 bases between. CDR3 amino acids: CASTSGQGEGYTF. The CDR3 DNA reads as TGTGCCAGCACCTCAGGGCAGGGTGAGGGCTACACCTTC.

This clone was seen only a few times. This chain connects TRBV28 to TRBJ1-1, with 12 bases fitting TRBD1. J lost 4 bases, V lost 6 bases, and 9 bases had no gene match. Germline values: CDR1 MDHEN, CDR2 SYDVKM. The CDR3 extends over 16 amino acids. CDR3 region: CASRGFPGQGATEAFF. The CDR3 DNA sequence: TGTGCCAGCAGGGGTTTCCCGGGACAGGGGGCCACTGAAGCTTTCTTT. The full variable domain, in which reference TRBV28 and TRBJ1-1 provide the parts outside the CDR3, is DVKVTQSSRYLVKRTGEKVFLECVQDMDHENMFWYRQDPGLGLRLIYFSYDVKMKEKGDIPEGYSVSREKKERFSLILESASTNQTSMYLCASRGFPGQGATEAFFGQGTRLTVV.

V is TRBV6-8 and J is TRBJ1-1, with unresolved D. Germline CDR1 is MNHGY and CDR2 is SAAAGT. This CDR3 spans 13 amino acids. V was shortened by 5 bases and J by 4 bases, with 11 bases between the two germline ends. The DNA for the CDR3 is TGTGCCAGCAGTAACGCATGGGGCACTGAAGCTTTCTTT. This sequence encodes CASSNAWGTEAFF.

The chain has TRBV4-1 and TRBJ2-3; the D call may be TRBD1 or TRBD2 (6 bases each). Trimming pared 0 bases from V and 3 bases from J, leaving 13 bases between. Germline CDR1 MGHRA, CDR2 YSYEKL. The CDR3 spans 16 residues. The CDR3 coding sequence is TGCGCCAGCAGCCAAGATAAGCAGGGGACTACAGATACGCAGTATTTT. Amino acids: CASSQDKQGTTDTQYF.

The CDR3, as DNA: TGTGCTAGTGGTTTAGGACAGGGAAAAGAGACCCAGTACTTC. Translating gives CASGLGQGKETQYF. This chain joins TRBV12-5 and TRBJ2-5, with TRBD1 identical over 8 bases. The J segment lost 3 bases and the V segment lost 3 bases, leaving 3 bases of the junction unmatched. This CDR3 spans 14 amino acids. The germline V gene has CDR1 LGHNT and CDR2 FRNRAP.

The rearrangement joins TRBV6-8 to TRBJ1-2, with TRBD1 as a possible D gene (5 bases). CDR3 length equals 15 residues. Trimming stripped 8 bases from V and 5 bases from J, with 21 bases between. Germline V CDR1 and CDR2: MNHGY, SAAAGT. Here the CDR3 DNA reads TGTGCCAGCGTCCCTGGGACCCATCCAAAATATGGCTACACCTTC. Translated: CASVPGTHPKYGYTF.

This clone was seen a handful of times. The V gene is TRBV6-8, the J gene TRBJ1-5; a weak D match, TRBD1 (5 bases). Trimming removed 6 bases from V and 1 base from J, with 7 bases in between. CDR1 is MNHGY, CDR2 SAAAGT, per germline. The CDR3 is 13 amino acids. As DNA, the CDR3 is TGTGCCAGCAGCAGGGTAAGCAATCAGCCCCAGCATTTT. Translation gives CASSRVSNQPQHF.

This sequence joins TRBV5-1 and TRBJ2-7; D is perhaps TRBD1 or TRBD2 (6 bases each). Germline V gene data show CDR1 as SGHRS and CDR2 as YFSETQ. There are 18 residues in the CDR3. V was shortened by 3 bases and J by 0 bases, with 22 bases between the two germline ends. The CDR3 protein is CASSWGFDGRGGSYEQYF. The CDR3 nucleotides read TGCGCCAGCAGCTGGGGCTTTGACGGCAGGGGAGGCTCCTACGAGCAGTACTTC.

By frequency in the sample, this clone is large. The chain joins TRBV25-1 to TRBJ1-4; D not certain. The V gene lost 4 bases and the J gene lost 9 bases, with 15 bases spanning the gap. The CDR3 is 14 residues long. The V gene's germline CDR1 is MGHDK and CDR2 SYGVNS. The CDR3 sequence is CASSGTGVTKKLFF. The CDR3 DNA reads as TGTGCCAGCAGTGGGACCGGGGTGACAAAAAAACTGTTTTTT.

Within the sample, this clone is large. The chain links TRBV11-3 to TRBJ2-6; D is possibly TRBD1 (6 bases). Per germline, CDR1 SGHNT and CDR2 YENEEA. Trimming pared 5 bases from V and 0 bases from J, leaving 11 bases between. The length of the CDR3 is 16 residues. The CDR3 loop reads CASSPDSFSGANVLTF. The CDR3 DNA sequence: TGTGCCAGCAGCCCGGACAGTTTCTCTGGGGCCAACGTCCTGACTTTC.

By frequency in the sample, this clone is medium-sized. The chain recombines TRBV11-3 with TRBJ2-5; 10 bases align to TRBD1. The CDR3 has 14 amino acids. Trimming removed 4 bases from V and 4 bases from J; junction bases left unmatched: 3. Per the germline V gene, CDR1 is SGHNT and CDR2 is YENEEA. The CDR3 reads CASSWGDRGETQYF. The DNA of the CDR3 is TGTGCCAGCAGCTGGGGGGACAGGGGAGAGACCCAGTACTTC.

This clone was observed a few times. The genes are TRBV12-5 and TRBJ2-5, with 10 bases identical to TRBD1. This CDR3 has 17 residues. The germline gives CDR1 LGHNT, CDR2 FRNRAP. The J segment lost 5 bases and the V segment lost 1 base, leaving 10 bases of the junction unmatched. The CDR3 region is CASGLALTGGTRETQYF. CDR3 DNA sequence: TGTGCTAGTGGTTTGGCCCTGACAGGGGGCACGAGGGAGACCCAGTACTTC.

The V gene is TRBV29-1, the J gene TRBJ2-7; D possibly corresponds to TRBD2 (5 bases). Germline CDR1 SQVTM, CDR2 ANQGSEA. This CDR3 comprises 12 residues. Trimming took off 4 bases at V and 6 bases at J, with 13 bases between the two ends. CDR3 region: CSVVSDFVEQYF. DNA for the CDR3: TGCAGCGTTGTTAGCGACTTCGTCGAGCAGTACTTC.

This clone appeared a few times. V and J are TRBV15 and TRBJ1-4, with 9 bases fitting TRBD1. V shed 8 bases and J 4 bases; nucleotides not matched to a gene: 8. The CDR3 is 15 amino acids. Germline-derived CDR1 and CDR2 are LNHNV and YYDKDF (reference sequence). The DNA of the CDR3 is TGTGCCACCCAAGACCGGGACAGGGTTAATGAAAAACTGTTTTTT. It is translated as CATQDRDRVNEKLFF.

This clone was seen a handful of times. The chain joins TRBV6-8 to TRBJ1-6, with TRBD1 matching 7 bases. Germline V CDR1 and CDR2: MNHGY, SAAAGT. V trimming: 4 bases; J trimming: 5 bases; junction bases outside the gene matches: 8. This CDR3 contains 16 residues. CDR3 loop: CASSSKEGGNNSPLHF. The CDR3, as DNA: TGTGCCAGCAGTTCGAAGGAAGGGGGCAATAATTCACCCCTCCACTTT.

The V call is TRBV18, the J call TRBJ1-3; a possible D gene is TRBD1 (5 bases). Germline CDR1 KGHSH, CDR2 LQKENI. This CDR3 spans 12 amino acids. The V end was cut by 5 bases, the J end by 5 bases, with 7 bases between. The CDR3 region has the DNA TGTGCCAGCTCATCGGACAGAAACACCATATATTTT. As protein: CASSSDRNTIYF.

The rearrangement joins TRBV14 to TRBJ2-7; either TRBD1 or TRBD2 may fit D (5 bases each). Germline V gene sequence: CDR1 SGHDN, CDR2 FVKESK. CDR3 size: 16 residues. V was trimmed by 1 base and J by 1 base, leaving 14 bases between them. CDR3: CASSQVFGTDSYEQYF. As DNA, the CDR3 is TGTGCCAGCAGCCAAGTGTTCGGGACCGATTCCTACGAGCAGTACTTC.

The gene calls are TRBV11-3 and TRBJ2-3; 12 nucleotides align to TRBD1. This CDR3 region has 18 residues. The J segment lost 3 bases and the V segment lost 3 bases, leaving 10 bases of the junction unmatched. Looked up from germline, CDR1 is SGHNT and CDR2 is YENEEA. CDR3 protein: CASSFRDRGRLGTDTQYF. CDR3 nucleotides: TGTGCCAGCAGCTTCAGGGACAGGGGGCGTTTAGGGACAGATACGCAGTATTTT.

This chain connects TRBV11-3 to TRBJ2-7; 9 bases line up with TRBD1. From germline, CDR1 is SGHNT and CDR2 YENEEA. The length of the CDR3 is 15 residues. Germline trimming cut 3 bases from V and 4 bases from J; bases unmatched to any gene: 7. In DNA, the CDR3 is TGTGCCAGCAGCTTCAACCGGGACAGGGTTTACGAGCAGTACTTC. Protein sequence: CASSFNRDRVYEQYF.